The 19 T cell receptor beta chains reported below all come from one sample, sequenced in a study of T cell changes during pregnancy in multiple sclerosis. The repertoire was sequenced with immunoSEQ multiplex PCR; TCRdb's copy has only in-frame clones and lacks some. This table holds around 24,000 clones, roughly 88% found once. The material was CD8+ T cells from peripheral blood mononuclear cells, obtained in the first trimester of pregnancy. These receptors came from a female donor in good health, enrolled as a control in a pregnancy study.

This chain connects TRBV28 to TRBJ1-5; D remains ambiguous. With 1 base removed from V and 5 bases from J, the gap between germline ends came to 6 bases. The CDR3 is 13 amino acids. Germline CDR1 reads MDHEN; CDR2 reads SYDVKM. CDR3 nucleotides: TGTGCCAGCAGTTTATCTGCGTATCAGCCCCAGCATTTT. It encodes CASSLSAYQPQHF.

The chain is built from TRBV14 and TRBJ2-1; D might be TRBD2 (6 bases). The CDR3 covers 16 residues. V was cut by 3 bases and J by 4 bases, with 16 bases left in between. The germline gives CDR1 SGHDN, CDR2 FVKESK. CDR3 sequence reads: CASSHLVTGRYNEQFF. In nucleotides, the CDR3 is TGTGCCAGCAGCCATTTGGTGACGGGGAGGTACAATGAGCAGTTCTTC.

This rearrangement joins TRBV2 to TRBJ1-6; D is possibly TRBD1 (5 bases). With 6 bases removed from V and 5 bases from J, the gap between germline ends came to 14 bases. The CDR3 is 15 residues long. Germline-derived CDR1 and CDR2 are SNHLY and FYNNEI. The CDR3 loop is CASRSSGGNNSPLHF. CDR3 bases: TGTGCCAGCAGATCTTCGGGGGGGAATAATTCACCCCTCCACTTT.

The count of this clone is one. The DNA of the CDR3 is TGTGCCTGGAGTCCCCCCGGCAGGGGGTCCTACGAGCAGTACTTC. Its translation is CAWSPPGRGSYEQYF. The chain joins TRBV30 to TRBJ2-7, with 7 bases fitting TRBD1. From germline, CDR1 is GTSNPN and CDR2 SVGIG (reference sequence). J lost 1 base, V lost 2 bases, and 8 bases had no gene match. This CDR3 region has 15 residues.

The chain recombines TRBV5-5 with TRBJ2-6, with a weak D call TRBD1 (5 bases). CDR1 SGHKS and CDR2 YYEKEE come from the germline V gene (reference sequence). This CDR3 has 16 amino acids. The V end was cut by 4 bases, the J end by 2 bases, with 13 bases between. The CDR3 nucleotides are TGTGCCAGCAGCCAAGAAAGGGGTGCTGGGGCCAACGTCCTGACTTTC. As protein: CASSQERGAGANVLTF.

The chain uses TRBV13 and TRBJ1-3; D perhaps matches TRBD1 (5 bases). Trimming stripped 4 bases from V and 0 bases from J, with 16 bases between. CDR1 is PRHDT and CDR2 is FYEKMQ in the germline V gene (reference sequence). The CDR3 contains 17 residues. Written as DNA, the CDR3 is TGTGCCAGCAGCTGGGACTACAGTCGCCGCTCTGGAAACACCATATATTTT. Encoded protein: CASSWDYSRRSGNTIYF.

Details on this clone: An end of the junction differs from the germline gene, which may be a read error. CDR3 DNA: TGTGCCGCCAGCAGAGATTGGAGGGGAACGAACACTGAAGCTTTCTTT. It is translated as CAASRDWRGTNTEAFF. The gene calls are TRBV15 and TRBJ1-1; D perhaps matches TRBD1 (5 bases). The germline V gene has CDR1 LNHNV and CDR2 YYDKDF (reference sequence). CDR3 length: 16 amino acids.

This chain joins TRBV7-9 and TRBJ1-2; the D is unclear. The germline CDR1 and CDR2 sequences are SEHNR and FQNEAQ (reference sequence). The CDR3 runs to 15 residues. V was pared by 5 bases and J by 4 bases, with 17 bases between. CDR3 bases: TGTGCCAGCAGCCCCCCTCCAGGAAAGGCCTATGGCTACACCTTC. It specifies CASSPPPGKAYGYTF.

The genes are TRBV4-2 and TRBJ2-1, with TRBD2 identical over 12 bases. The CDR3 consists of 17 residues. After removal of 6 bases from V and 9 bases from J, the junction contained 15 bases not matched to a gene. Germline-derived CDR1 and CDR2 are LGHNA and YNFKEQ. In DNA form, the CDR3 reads TGTGCCAGCAGTCCGAGCGCGAGGCTAGCGGGGGGGGGTGAGCAGTTCTTC. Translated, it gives CASSPSARLAGGGEQFF.

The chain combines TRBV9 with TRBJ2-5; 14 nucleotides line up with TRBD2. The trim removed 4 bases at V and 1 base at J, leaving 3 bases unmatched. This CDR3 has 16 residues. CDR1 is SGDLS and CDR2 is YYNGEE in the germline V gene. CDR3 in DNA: TGTGCCAGCAGCAACGGGACTAGCGGGGGCCAAGAGACCCAGTACTTC. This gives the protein CASSNGTSGGQETQYF.

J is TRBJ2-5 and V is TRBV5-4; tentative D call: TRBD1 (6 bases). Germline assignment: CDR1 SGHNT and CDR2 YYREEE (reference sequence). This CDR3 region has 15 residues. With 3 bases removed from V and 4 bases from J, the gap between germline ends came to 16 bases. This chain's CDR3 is CASSYRQQGRETQYF. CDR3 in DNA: TGTGCCAGCAGCTATCGACAACAGGGTCGAGAGACCCAGTACTTC.

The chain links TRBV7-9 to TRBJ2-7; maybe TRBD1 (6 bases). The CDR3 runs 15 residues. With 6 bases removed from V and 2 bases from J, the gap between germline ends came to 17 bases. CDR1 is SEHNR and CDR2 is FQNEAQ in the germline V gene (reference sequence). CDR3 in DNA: TGTGCCAGCAGTTCCGATCAGACAGGCACCTACGAGCAGTACTTC. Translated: CASSSDQTGTYEQYF.

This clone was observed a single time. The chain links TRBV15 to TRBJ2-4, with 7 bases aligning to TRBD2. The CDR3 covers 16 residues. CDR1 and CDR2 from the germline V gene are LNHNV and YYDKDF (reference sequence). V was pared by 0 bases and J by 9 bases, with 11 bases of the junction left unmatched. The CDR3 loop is CATSREGGTVVSIQYF. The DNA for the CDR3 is TGTGCCACCAGCAGAGAGGGGGGGACGGTTGTGAGCATTCAGTACTTC.

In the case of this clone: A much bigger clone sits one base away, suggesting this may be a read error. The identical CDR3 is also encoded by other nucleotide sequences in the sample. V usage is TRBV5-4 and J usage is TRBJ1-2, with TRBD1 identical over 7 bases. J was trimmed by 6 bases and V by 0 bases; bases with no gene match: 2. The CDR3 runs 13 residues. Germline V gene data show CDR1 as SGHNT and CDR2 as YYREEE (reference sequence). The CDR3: CASSLAGTDGYTF. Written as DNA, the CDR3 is TGTGCCAGCAGCTTGGCGGGGACAGATGGCTACACCTTC.

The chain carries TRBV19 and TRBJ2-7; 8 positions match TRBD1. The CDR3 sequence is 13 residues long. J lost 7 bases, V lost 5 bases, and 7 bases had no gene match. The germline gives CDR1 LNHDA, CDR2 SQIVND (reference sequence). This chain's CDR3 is CASSFGQGAEQYF. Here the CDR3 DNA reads TGTGCCAGTAGTTTTGGACAGGGAGCGGAGCAGTACTTC. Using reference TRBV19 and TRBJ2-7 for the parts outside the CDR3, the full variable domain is DGGITQSPKYLFRKEGQNVTLSCEQNLNHDAMYWYRQDPGQGLRLIYYSQIVNDFQKGDIAEGYSVSREKKESFPLTVTSAQKNPTAFYLCASSFGQGAEQYFGPGTRLTVT.

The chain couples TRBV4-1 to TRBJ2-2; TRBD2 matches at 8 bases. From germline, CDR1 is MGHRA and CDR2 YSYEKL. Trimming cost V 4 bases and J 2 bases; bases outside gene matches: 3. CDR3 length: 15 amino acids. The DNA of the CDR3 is TGCGCCAGCAGCCCGGGGGGGAGAAACACCGGGGAGCTGTTTTTT. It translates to CASSPGGRNTGELFF.

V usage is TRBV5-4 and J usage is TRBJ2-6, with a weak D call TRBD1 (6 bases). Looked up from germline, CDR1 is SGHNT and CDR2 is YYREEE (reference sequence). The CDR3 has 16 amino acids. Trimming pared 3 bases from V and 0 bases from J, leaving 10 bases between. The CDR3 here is CASSSGHISGANVLTF. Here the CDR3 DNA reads TGTGCCAGCAGCTCGGGACATATCTCTGGGGCCAACGTCCTGACTTTC.

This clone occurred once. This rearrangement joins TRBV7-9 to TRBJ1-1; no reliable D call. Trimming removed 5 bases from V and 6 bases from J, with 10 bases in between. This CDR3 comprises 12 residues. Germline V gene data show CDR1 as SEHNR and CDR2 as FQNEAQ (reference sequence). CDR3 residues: CASSPAVAEAFF. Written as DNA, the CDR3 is TGTGCCAGCAGCCCGGCGGTCGCTGAAGCTTTCTTT.

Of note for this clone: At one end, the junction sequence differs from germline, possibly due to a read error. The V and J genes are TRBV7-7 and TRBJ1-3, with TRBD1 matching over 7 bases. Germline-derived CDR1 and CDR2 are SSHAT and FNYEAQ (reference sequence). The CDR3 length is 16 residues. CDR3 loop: CASSLAQTGPGNTIYF. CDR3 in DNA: TGTGCTAGCAGCTTAGCGCAGACAGGGCCTGGAAACACCATATATTTT.